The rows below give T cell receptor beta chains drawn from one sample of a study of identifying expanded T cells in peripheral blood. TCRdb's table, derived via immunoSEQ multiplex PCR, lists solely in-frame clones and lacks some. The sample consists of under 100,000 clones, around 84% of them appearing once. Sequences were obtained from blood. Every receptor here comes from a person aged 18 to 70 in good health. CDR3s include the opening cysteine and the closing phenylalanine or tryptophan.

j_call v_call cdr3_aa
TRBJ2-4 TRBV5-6 CASSPVSRKNIQYF
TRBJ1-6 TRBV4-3 CASSQDPWSPYNSPLHF
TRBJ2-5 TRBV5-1 CASSLVSGEETQYF
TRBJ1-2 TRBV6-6 CASSSSGHAGGYTF
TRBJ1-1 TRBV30 CAWSDGQGGRTEAFF
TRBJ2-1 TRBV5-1 CASSLQGASSYNEQFF
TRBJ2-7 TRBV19 CASSITSGYEQYF
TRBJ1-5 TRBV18 CASSAGTGGGNQPQHF
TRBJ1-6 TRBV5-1 CASSLTPPMSSYNSPLHF
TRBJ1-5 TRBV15 CATSRGYSNQPQHF
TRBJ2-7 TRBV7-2 CASSLDSWNEQYF
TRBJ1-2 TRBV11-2 CASSSGTGAPKWSGYTF
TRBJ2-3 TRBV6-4 CASLTDTQYF
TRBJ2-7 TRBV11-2 CASSLTGYEQYF
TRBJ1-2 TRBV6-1 CASRQANYGYTF
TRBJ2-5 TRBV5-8 CASRQGGVQETQYF
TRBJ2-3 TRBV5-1 CASSLGQGLNPTQYF
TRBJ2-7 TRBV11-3 CASSSTREQYF
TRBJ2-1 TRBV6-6 CASTAELYNEQFF
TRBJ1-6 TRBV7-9 CASSLLQGNNSPLHF
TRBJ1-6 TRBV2 CASSFQGSLNSPLHF
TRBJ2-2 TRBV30 CAWSHANPGELFF
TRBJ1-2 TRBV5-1 CASSLDAEAYDGYTF
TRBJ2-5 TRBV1 CTSSQSQELAGDQETQYF
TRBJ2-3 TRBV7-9 CASSSKSSGGSLTDTQYF
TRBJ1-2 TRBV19 CASSMVTDLGGYTF
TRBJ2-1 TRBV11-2 CASSLGQYNGEQFF
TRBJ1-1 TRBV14 CASSQVTNLNTEAFF
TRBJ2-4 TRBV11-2 CASSLGGSQNIQYF
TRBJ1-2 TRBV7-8 CASSPRGGTNYGYTF
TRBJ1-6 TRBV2 CASSTLSGGSTPLHF
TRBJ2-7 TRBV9 CASSPSNLAYEQYF
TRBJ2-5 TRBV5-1 CASSLNPETQYF
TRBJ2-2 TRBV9 CASSRFSVGILNTGELFF
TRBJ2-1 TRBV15 CATSRGSSYNEQFF
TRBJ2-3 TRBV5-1 CASRGGDTQYF